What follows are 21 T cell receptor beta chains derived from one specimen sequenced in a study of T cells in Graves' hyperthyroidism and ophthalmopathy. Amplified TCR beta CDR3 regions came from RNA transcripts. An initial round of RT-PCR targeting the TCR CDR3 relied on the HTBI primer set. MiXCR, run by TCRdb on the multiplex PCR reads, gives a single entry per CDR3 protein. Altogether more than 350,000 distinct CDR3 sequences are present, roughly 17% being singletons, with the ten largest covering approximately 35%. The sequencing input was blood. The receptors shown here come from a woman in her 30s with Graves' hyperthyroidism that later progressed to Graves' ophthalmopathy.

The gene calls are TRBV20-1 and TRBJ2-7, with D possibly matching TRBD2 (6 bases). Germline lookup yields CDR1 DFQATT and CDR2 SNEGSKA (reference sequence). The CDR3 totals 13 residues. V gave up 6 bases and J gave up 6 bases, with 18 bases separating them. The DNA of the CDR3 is TGCAGTGCCCTCTCCCGGGTGGGGGGCGAGCAGTACTTC. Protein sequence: CSALSRVGGEQYF.

The CDR3 loop reads CAITAVWADSYNEQFF. The DNA of the CDR3 is TGTGCCATCACCGCTGTGTGGGCGGACTCCTACAATGAGCAGTTCTTC. This chain uses TRBV10-3 with TRBJ2-1; no clear D gene. This CDR3 has 16 amino acids. Germline lookup yields CDR1 ENHRY and CDR2 SYGVKD. The ends were cut back, 7 bases at V and 0 bases at J, with 16 bases in the middle.

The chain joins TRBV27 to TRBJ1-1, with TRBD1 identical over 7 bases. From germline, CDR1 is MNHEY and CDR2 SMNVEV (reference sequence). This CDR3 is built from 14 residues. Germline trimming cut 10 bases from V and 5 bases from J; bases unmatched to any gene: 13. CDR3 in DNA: TGTGCCACCAGACAGGGAACGTCTTCGACTGAAGCTTTCTTT. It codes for CATRQGTSSTEAFF.

CDR3 loop: CASSPSGTSGTYEQYF. CDR3 coding DNA: TGTGCCAGCAGCCCCAGCGGCACTAGCGGGACTTACGAGCAGTACTTC. The chain joins TRBV7-9 to TRBJ2-7; TRBD2 agrees at 10 bases. CDR3 size: 16 residues. V lost 5 bases to trimming and J lost 4 bases; unmatched junction nucleotides: 11. Germline CDR1 and CDR2: SEHNR and FQNEAQ (reference sequence).

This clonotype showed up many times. CDR3 protein: CSVDRGQLNEQYF. The CDR3 bases are TGCAGCGTCGACAGGGGGCAGCTTAACGAGCAGTACTTC. The V gene is TRBV20-1, the J gene TRBJ2-7; TRBD1 aligns across 10 bases. The CDR3 has 13 residues. Looked up from germline, CDR1 is DFQATT and CDR2 is SNEGSKA (reference sequence).

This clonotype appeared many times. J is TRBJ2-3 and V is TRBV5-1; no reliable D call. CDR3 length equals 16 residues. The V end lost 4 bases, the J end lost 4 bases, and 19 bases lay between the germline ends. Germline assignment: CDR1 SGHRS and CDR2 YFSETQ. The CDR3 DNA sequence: TGCGCCAGCAGCCCCCGAGGAGCGTCCCCTCCAGATACGCAGTATTTT. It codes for CASSPRGASPPDTQYF.

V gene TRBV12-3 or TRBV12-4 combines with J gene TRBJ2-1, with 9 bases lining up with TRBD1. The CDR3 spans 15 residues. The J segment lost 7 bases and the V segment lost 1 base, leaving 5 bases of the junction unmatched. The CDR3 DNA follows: TGTGCCAGCAGTTTAGGGACAGGGGCGCGGAATGAGCAGTTCTTC. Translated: CASSLGTGARNEQFF.

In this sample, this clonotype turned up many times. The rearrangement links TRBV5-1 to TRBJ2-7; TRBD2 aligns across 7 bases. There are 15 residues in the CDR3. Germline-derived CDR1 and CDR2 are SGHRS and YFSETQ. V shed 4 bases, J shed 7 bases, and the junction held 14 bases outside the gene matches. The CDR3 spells CASSPPPASGREQYF. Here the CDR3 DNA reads TGCGCCAGCAGCCCTCCCCCGGCTAGCGGTAGAGAGCAGTACTTC.

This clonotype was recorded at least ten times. The CDR3 DNA follows: TGTGCCAGCAGTTTAGCGGGCGGACAGGCCTACGAGCAGTACTTC. It yields the protein CASSLAGGQAYEQYF. The chain joins TRBV27 to TRBJ2-7, with TRBD1 matching over 7 bases. CDR1 MNHEY and CDR2 SMNVEV come from the germline V gene (reference sequence). J was trimmed by 2 bases and V by 2 bases; bases with no gene match: 6. CDR3 length: 15 amino acids.

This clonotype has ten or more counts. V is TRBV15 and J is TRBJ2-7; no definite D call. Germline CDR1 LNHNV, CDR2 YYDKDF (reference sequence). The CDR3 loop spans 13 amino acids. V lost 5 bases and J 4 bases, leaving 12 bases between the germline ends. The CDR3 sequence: CATSSPSGYEQYF. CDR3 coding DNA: TGTGCCACCAGCTCCCCCTCAGGATACGAGCAGTACTTC.

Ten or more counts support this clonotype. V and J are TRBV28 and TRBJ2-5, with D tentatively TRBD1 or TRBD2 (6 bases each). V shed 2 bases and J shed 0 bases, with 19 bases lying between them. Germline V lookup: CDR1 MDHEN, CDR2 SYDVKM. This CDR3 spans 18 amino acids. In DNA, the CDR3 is TGTGCCAGCAGTTTACCCCGGGGGCAGCCGATGTACCAAGAGACCCAGTACTTC. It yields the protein CASSLPRGQPMYQETQYF. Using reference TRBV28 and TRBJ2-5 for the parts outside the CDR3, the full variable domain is DVKVTQSSRYLVKRTGEKVFLECVQDMDHENMFWYRQDPGLGLRLIYFSYDVKMKEKGDIPEGYSVSREKKERFSLILESASTNQTSMYLCASSLPRGQPMYQETQYFGPGTRLLVL.

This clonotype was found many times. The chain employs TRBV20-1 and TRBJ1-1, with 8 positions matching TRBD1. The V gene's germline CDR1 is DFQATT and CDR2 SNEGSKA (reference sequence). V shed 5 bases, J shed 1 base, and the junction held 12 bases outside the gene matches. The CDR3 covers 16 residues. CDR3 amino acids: CSARVPGQVWNTEAFF. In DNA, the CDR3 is TGCAGTGCTCGAGTCCCGGGACAGGTTTGGAACACTGAAGCTTTCTTT.

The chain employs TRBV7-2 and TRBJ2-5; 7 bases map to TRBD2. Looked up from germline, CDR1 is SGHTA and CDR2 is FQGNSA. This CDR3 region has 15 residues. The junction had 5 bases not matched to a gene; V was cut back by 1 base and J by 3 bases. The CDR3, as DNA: TGTGCCAGCAGCTTAGTGGGGGGGTGGAAAGAGACCCAGTACTTC. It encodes CASSLVGGWKETQYF.

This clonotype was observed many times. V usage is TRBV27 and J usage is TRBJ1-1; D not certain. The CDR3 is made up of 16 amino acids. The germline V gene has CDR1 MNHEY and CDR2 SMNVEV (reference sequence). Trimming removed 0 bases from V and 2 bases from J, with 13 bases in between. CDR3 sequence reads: CASSLSVVPLNTEAFF. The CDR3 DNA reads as TGTGCCAGCAGTTTATCGGTCGTGCCTTTAAACACTGAAGCTTTCTTT.

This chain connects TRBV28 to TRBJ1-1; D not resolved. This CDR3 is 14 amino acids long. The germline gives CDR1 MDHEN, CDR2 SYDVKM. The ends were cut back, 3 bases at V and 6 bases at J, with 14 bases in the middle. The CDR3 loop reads CASSFHGGGSEAFF. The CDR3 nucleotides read TGTGCCAGCAGTTTTCATGGAGGTGGTTCTGAAGCTTTCTTT.

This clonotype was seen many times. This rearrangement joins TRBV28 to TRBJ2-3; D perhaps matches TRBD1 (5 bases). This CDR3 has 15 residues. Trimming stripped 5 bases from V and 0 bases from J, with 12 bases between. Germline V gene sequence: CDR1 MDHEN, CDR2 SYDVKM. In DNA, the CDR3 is TGTGCCAGCAGTACCGACAGAACTAGCACAGATACGCAGTATTTT. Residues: CASSTDRTSTDTQYF.

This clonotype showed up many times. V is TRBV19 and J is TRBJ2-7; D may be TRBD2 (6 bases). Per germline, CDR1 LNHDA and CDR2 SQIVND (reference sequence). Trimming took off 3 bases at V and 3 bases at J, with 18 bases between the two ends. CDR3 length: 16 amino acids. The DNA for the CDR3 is TGTGCCAGTAGTATTGGGGGGTATAGCGGAGTCTACGAGCAGTACTTC. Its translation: CASSIGGYSGVYEQYF.

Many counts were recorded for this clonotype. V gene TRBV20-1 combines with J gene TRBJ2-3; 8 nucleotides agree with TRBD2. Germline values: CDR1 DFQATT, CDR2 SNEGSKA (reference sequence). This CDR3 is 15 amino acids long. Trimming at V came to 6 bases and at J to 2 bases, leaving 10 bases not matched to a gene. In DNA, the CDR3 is TGCAGTGCCCAAGACTTAGCGGGGAACACAGATACGCAGTATTTT. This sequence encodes CSAQDLAGNTDTQYF.

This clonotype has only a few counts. The CDR3 region is CASGTMSGGAGETQYF. Written as DNA, the CDR3 is TGTGCCAGCGGTACAATGAGCGGGGGGGCCGGCGAGACCCAGTACTTC. The J gene is TRBJ2-5, the V gene TRBV6-2 or TRBV6-3; TRBD2 matches 10 bases. The germline V gene has CDR1 MNHEY and CDR2 SVGEGT. The V segment lost 8 bases and the J segment 5 bases; nucleotides outside the gene matches: 14. The CDR3 totals 16 residues.

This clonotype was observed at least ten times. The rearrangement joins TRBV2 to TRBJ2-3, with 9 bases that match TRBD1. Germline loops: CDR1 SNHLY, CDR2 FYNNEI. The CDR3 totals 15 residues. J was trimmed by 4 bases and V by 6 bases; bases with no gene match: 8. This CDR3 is CASSAGTGSSDTQYF. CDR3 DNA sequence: TGTGCCAGCAGCGCCGGGACAGGGAGTTCAGATACGCAGTATTTT.

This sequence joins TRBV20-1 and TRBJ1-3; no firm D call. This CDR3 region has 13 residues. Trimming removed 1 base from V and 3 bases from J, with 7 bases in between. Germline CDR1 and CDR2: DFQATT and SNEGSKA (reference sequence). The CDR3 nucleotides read TGCAGTGCTAGAGGACTAAGTGGAAACACCATATATTTT. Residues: CSARGLSGNTIYF.